The T cell receptor beta chain described here comes from a study of T cell responses to AZD1222 COVID-19 vaccine. General observations from the study: Within unmutated variant regions lay the reported targets of nearly half of spike-specific TCRs. Spike-wide vaccine-associated CD4 TCRs dominated at 160-218 and 743-854. Repertoires in all cases were sampled only once the peak T cell response had passed. Of the AZD1222 recipients, only 5 or 6 were seropositive at baseline.

In this sample, this clone turned up a few times. Its target is unknown. The V and J ends lost 4 bases and 7 bases, in that order; junction bases with no gene match: 16. The CDR3 has 16 amino acids. The germline gives CDR1 SGHRS, CDR2 YFSETQ. The table came from immunoSEQ multiplex PCR; TCRdb's copy has only in-frame clones and leaves some out. The top ten clones hold roughly 7.7% of a sample with just under 85,000 clones, 70% to 90% of them seen once. This clonotype was obtained from an adult in good health. V is TRBV5-1 and J is TRBJ2-7; the match to TRBD1 covers 8 bases. This specimen consisted of peripheral blood, obtained on day 0 of AZD1222 vaccination. The CDR3 bases are TGCGCCAGCAGCCCAACCTCCGGGACAGGCCCTATAGAGCAGTACTTC. Its translation is CASSPTSGTGPIEQYF. Variable domain in full (rest from reference TRBV5-1 and TRBJ2-7): KAGVTQTPRYLIKTRGQQVTLSCSPISGHRSVSWYQQTPGQGLQFLFEYFSETQRNKGNFPGRFSGRQFSNSRSEMNVSTLELGDSALYLCASSPTSGTGPIEQYFGPGTRLTVT.